There are a few counts of the clone carrying this T cell receptor (beta chain). Its antigen is unknown. The record originates from a study of T-cell reconstitution after alpha-beta-depleted transplantation in children. Broader study findings: Where some patients showed high TCRbeta diversity at day 60, it came from recipient T cells and thymic progenitors that had survived. Approximately two months post-transplant, alpha-beta T cells reportedly originated from several hundred expanded graft clones. After one year, T-cell counts and TCRbeta diversity mostly came from new T cells.

Library preparation (for TCRbeta) was performed with unique molecular identifiers. MiXCR, run by TCRdb on the PCR reads, gives a single entry per CDR3 protein. The sample includes roughly 670,000 distinct CDR3 sequences, about an eighth of them seen just once. The source was PBMCs, collected before TCRalphabeta/CD19-depleted stem cell transplant. The sequence derives from a girl aged 2-10 years with congenital amegakaryocytic thrombocytopenia, due to receive a stem cell transplant.

DNA of the CDR3: TGTGCCACCAGTGAACAACTAGCGGGACGGCCCTACGAGCAGTACTTC. Encoded protein: CATSEQLAGRPYEQYF. The V and J genes are TRBV24-1 and TRBJ2-7; TRBD2 matches at 10 bases. The junction had 7 bases not matched to a gene; V was cut back by 4 bases and J by 2 bases. CDR1 and CDR2 (germline): KGHDR, SFDVKD. This CDR3 has 16 residues.